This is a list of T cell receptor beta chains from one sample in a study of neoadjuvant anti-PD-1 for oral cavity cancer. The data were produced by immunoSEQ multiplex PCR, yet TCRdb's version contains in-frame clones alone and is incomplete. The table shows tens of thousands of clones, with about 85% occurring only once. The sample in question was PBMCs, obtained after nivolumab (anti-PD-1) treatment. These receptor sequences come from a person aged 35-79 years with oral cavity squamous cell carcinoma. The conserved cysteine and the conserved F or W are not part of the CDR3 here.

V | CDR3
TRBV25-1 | ASSRDQNTGELF
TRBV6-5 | ASSWGRGTDTQY
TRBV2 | ASSPGTDTQY
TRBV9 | ASSVRASVYNEQF
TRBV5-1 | ASSGWTSSTDTQY
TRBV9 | ASSVGGDVNTEAF
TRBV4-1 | ASSPGQWGNTEAF
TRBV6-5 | ASKTGSRGNTEAF
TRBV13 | ASSRTKKGSGNTIY
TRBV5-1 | ASSSGAGFGGYT
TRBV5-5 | ASGPAGTLNTEAF
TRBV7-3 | ASSLEGLGEAF
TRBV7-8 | ASSFAEIKGEQY
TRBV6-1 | ATRDRVYEQY
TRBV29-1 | SVGTQTGANVLT
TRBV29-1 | SVELGTPRGEAQY
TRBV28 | ASSLGLTGYEQY